These T cell receptor beta chains were read from a single sample in a study of OX40 agonist ivuxolimab in advanced cancers. The repertoire was sequenced with immunoSEQ multiplex PCR; TCRdb's copy has only in-frame clones and lacks some. The data show 70,000 to 90,000 clones, more than 90% seen once. The sample was CD4+ or CD8+ T cells sorted from blood, taken in a trial of the OX40 agonist ivuxolimab. The receptors were gathered from an adult with an advanced solid tumor such as melanoma, head and neck, liver or kidney cancer. Both conserved end residues are part of each CDR3. The D gene is left open where the match is weak. Clone size is given for some rows only: seen once, a few or many times, or a class if the clone is expanded.

clone_size,cdr3_length,j_call,v_call,d_call,cdr3_nt,cdr3_aa
.,17,TRBJ2-1,TRBV19,TRBD2,TGTGCCAGTAGTATAGATTCAGCTAGCGGGCTATACAATGAGCAGTTCTTC,CASSIDSASGLYNEQFF
.,14,TRBJ2-3,TRBV7-2,.,TGTGCCAGCGGATTATCATGGGGGGCAGATACGCAGTATTTT,CASGLSWGADTQYF
.,14,TRBJ1-1,TRBV28,TRBD1,TGTGCCAGCTTCCGGTTAGACAGGGGGCTTCAAGCTTTCTTT,CASFRLDRGLQAFF
.,15,TRBJ1-1,TRBV5-1,.,TGCGCCAGCTCTGAACTCGGGACGGAGCACACTGAAGCTTTCTTT,CASSELGTEHTEAFF
.,12,TRBJ2-5,TRBV6-1,.,TGTGCCAGCAGTGGGGCCTTAGGGGCCCAGTACTTC,CASSGALGAQYF
once,14,TRBJ2-3,TRBV5-5,.,TGTGCCAGCAGCTTCTCCGACGCAGGGGATACGCAGTATTTT,CASSFSDAGDTQYF
.,15,TRBJ1-1,TRBV19,TRBD1,TGTGCCAGTACCCGGGACAGCATCATGAACACTGAAGCTTTCTTT,CASTRDSIMNTEAFF
.,16,TRBJ2-7,TRBV4-1,.,TGCGCCAGCAGCCAAGGCGTGGGGGCGAACTCTCACGAGCAGTACTTC,CASSQGVGANSHEQYF
.,15,TRBJ2-3,TRBV7-8,TRBD2,TGTGCCAGCAGCTTCCTGTACGCGGGGGGCGATACGCAGTATTTT,CASSFLYAGGDTQYF
.,11,TRBJ1-1,TRBV4-1,.,TGCGCCAGCAGCCAAGAGACCAGGCCTTTCTTT,CASSQETRPFF